This T cell receptor (beta chain) was obtained from a study of neurological immune-mediated disorders. PBMCs stored at -80 C, 2 million in total, were the source of the unsorted libraries. The germline V gene encodes CDR1 DFQATT and CDR2 SNEGSKA (reference sequence). V trimming: 4 bases; J trimming: 4 bases; junction bases outside the gene matches: 10. The CDR3 spans 15 residues. This clonotype was counted between two and nine times. What it recognizes is unknown. Study-level results: According to phylogenetic grouping, one related-CDR3 cluster, a possible signature, contained the repertoires of 18 of 34 multiple sclerosis patients.

5'RACE employing 10-nucleotide random UMIs yielded the cDNA. Each CDR3 protein gets one entry after TCRdb re-called the 5' RACE reads with MiXCR. The sample carries 66,000 or so distinct CDR3 sequences, roughly 4.8% recorded once. The sequenced sample consisted of PBMCs. The J gene is TRBJ2-3, the V gene TRBV20-1; the match to TRBD1 covers 8 bases. The clonotype comes from a man between 25 and 39 years old with multiple sclerosis. The CDR3 sequence: CSAMSAGGIPDTQYF. CDR3 sequence (DNA): TGCAGTGCTATGAGCGCAGGGGGCATCCCAGATACGCAGTATTTT.